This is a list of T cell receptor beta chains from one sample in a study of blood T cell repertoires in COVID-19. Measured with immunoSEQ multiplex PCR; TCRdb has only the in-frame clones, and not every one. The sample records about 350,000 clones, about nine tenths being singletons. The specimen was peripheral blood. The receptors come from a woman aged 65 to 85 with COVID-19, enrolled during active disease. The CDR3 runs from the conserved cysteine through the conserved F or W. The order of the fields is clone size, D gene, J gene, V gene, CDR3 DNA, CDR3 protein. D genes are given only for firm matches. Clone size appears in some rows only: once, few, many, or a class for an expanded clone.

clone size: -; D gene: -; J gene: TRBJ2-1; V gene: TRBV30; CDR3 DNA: TGTGCCTGGAGTCAGGACTACAAGGTCTACAATGAGCAGTTCTTC; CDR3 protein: CAWSQDYKVYNEQFF
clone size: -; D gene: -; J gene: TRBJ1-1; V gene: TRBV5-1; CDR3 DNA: TGCGCCAGCAGCACTCACCTCCAGGGAGGGGGCACTGAAGCTTTCTTT; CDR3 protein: CASSTHLQGGGTEAFF
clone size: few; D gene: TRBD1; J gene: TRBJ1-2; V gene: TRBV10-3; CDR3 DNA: TGTGCCATCTCCGGGACAGGGGGCGGCTATGGCTACACCTTC; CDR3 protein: CAISGTGGGYGYTF
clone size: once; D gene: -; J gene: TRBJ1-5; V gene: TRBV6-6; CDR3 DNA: TGTGCCAGCAGCCCCCGAGGCAATCAGCCCCAGCATTTT; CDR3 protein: CASSPRGNQPQHF
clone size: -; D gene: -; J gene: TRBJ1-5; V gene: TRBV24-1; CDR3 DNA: TGTGCCACCAGTGACCCGGTTAGCAATCAGCCCCAGCATTTT; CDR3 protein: CATSDPVSNQPQHF
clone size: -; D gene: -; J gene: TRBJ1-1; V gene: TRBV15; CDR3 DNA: TGTGCCACCCAGGGGACCATGAACACTGAAGCTTTCTTT; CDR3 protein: CATQGTMNTEAFF
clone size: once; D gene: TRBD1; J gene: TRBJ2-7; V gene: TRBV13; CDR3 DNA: TGTGCCAGCAGCTTGATGGGCGGGACAGGTAACTACGAGCAGTACTTC; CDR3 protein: CASSLMGGTGNYEQYF
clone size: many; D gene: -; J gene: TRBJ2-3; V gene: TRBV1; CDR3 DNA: TGCACCAGCAGGCACCGGGATCAAGTGGCAGATACGCAGTATTTT; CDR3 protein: CTSRHRDQVADTQYF
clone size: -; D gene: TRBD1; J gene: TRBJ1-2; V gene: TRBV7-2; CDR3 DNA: TGTGCCAGCAGCTCCCAGGGGGCCCGGGGCTACACCTTC; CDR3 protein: CASSSQGARGYTF
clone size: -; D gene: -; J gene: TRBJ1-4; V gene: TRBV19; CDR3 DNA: TGTGCCAGTAGAGGGCCCAGGGTTGGCGAAAAACTGTTTTTT; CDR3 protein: CASRGPRVGEKLFF
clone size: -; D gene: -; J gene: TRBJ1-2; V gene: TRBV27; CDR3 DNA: TGTGCCAGCAGCCAGTTGAGAGGGACATTTAACTATGGCTACACCTTC; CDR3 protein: CASSQLRGTFNYGYTF
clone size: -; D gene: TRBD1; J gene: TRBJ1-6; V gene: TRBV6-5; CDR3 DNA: TGTGCCAGCAGCCAGACGACAGGGCAGCGATCACCCCTCCACTTT; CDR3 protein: CASSQTTGQRSPLHF
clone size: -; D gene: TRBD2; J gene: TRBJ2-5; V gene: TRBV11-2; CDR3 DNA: TGTGCCAGCAGACCAGGACTAGCGGGTGAGACCCAGTACTTC; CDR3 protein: CASRPGLAGETQYF
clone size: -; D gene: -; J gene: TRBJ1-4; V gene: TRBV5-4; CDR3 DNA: TGTGCCAGCAGCTTGGCTAGGGGATCTGATGAAAAACTGTTTTTT; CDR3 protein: CASSLARGSDEKLFF
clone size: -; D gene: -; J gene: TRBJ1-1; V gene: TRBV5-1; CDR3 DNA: TGCGCCAGCAGCTTGGCAGGGCTATTGAACACTGAAGCTTTCTTT; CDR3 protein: CASSLAGLLNTEAFF
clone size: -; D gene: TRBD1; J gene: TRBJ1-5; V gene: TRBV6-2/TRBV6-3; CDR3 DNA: TGTGCCAGCAGTTACTATCAACAGGGGTCGGGCAATCAGCCCCAGCATTTT; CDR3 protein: CASSYYQQGSGNQPQHF
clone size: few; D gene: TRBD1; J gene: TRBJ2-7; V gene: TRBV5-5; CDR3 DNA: TGTGCCAGCAGCAGGACAGGAAACGGTGAGCAGTACTTC; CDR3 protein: CASSRTGNGEQYF
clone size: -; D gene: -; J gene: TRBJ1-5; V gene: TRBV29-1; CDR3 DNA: TGCAGCGTTGGGACAGAACCCAATCAGCCCCAGCATTTT; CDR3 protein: CSVGTEPNQPQHF
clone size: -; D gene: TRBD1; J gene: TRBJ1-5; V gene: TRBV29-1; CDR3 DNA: TGCAGCGTCCAAGACAGGGTTGGAAATCAGCCCCAGCATTTT; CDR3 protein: CSVQDRVGNQPQHF
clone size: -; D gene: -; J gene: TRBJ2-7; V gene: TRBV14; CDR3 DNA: TGTGCCAGCAGCCAAGGTCCGGGGATCCATACCGAGCAGTACTTC; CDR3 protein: CASSQGPGIHTEQYF
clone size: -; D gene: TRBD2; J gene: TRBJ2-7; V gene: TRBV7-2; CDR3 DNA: TGTGCCAGCAGCCTTAGGAGCGGGGGGCACCACGAGCAGTACTTC; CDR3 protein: CASSLRSGGHHEQYF
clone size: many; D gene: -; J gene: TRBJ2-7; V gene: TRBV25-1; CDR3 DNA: TGTGCCAGCAGTGAAGGGAGCGAGCAGTACTTC; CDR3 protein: CASSEGSEQYF
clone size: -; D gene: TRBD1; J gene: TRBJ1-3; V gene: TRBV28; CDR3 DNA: TGTGCCAGCAGCGAACCCGGGGCAGGGGGCGCAAATGGAAACACCATATATTTT; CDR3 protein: CASSEPGAGGANGNTIYF
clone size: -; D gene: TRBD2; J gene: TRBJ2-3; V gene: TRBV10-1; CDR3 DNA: TGCGCCAGCAGTCTCGGACTAGCGGGGGGGCCCCTTGGCACAGATACGCAGTATTTT; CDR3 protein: CASSLGLAGGPLGTDTQYF
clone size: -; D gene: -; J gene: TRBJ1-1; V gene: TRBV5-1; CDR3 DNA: TGCGCCAGCAGCCCGATCCCCGCTGGACAGAACACTGAAGCTTTCTTT; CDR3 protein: CASSPIPAGQNTEAFF
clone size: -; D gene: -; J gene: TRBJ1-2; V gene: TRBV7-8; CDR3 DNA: TGTGCCAGCAGCTTCTACTTAACCCATGGCTACACCTTC; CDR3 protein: CASSFYLTHGYTF
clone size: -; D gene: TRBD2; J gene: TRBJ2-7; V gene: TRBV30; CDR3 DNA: TGTGCCTGGAGTGAGGCGGGGGGCGCCTACGAGCAGTACTTC; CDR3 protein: CAWSEAGGAYEQYF
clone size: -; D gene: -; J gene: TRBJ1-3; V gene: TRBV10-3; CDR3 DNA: TGTGCCATCATTGGGGGCGGAAACACCATATATTTT; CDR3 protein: CAIIGGGNTIYF
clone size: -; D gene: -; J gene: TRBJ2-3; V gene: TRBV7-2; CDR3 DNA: TGTGCCAGCAGCTTAGCGAGTACTAGCACAGATACGCAGTATTTT; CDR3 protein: CASSLASTSTDTQYF
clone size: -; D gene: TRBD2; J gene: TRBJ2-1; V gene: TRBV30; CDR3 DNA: TGTGCCTGGATTCGGGGGGACGAGCAGTTCTTC; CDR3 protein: CAWIRGDEQFF
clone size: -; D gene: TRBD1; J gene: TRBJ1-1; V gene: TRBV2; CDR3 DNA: TGTGCCAGCACGGACAGGGTAGTTTCTGAAGCTTTCTTT; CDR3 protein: CASTDRVVSEAFF
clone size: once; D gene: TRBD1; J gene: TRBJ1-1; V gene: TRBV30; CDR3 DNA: TGTGCCTGGAGTTTCCTCCCGGGACAGGGGTCCATCTCGGCGAACACTGAAGCTTTCTTT; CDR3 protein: CAWSFLPGQGSISANTEAFF
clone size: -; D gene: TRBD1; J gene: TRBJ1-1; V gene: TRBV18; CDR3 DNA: TGTGCCAGCTCGTGGGACAGGGACACTGAAGCTTTCTTT; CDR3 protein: CASSWDRDTEAFF
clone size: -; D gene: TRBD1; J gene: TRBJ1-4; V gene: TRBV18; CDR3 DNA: TGTGCCAGCTCACCGGGACAGGGGATCACTAATGAAAAACTGTTTTTT; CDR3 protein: CASSPGQGITNEKLFF
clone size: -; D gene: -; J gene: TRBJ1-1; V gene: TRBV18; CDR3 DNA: TGTGCCAGCTCACCAAGCCGGGGTAAAGATCAGAACACTGAAGCTTTCTTT; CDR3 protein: CASSPSRGKDQNTEAFF
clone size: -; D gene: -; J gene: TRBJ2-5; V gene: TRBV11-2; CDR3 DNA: TGTGCCAGCAGCTTACCGGGGCAAGAGACCCAGTACTTC; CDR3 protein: CASSLPGQETQYF
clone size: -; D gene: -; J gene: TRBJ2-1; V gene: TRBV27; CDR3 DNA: TGTGCCAGCAGTTCACTCACAGGGAGGGTGGTGCAGTTCTTC; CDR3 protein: CASSSLTGRVVQFF
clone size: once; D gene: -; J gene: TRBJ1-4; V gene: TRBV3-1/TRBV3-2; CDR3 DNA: TGTGCCAGCAGCCCCTTCTCCGGGAATGAAAAACTGTTTTTT; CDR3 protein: CASSPFSGNEKLFF
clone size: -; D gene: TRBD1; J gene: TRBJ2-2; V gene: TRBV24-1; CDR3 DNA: TGTGCCACCAGTGATGAGACAGGGGGCTTGACCGGGGAGCTGTTTTTT; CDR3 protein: CATSDETGGLTGELFF
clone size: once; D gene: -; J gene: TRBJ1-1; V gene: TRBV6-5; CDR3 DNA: TGTGCCAGCAGTTACAGCCAGGGAAACACTGAAGCTTTCTTT; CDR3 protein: CASSYSQGNTEAFF
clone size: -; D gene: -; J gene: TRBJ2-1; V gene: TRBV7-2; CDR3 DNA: TGTGCCAGCAGCCCGAGGGGGGGTTGGTTCCCGGGTTCAAGCAATGAGCAGTTCTTC; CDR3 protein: CASSPRGGWFPGSSNEQFF
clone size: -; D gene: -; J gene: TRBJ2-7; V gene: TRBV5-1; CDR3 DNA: TGCGCCAGCAGCCCAGGGGGGCGCGAGCAGTACTTC; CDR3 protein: CASSPGGREQYF
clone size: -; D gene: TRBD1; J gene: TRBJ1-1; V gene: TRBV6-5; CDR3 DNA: TGTGCCACCCTACAGGGGGCGAGGGACACTGAAGCTTTCTTT; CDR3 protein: CATLQGARDTEAFF
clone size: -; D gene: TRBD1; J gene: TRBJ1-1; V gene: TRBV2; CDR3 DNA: TGTGCCAGCAGTGAAGCGCTTAGGACAGGGGACACTGAAGCTTTCTTT; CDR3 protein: CASSEALRTGDTEAFF